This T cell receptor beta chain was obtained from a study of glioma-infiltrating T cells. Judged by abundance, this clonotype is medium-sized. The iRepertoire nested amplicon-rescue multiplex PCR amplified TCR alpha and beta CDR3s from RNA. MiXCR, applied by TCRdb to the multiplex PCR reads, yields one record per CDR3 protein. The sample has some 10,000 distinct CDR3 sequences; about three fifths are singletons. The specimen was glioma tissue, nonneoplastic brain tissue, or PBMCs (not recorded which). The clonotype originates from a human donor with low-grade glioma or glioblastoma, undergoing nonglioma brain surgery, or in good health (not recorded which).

The CDR3: CASSEPGQNTEAFF. CDR3 bases: TGTGCCAGCAGTGAACCAGGACAGAACACTGAAGCTTTCTTT. The chain links TRBV2 to TRBJ1-1, with D possibly being TRBD1 (5 bases). CDR3 length: 14 residues. The ends were cut back, 2 bases at V and 1 base at J, with 8 bases in the middle. In germline, CDR1 is SNHLY, CDR2 FYNNEI. The entire variable domain, with the rest obtained from reference TRBV2 and TRBJ1-1, is as follows: EPEVTQTPSHQVTQMGQEVILRCVPISNHLYFYWYRQILGQKVEFLVSFYNNEISEKSEIFDDQFSVERPDGSNFTLKIRSTKLEDSAMYFCASSEPGQNTEAFFGQGTRLTVV.